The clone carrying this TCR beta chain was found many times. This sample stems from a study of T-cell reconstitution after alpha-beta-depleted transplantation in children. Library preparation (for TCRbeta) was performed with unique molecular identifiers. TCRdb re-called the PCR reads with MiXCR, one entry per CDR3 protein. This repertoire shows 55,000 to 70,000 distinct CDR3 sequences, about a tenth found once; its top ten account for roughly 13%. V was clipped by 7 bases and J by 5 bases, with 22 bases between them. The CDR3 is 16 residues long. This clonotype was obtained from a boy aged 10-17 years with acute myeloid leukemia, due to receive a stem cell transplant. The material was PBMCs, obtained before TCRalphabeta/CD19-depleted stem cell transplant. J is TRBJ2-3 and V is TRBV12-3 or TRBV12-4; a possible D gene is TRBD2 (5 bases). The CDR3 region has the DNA TGTGCCAGCACCCGCGGGCTTCTTGACCGGAGAGATACGCAGTATTTT. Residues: CASTRGLLDRRDTQYF.